A single sample gave rise to the 2 T cell receptor delta chains below, sequenced in a study of fetal and pediatric gammadelta thymocytes. TCRdb made new clone calls on the reads using CATT. The profile shows about 2,200 delta-chain clones, around 25% of them singletons. Input material: non-Vgamma9Vdelta2 gamma-delta T cells from the thymus. Subset defined: CD3+gammadeltaTCR+ thymocytes not co-expressing Vgamma9 and Vdelta2. The receptors derive from a child who underwent cardiac surgery and was recorded as healthy.

This clone was observed a few times. The chain carries TRDV1 and TRDJ1; weak D call: TRDD2 (7 bases). Germline lookup yields CDR1 TSWWSYY and CDR2 QGS. The CDR3 extends over 18 amino acids. V shed 1 base and J shed 3 bases, with 21 bases lying between them. CDR3 in amino acids: CALGEHSYDGIRADKLIF. CDR3 coding DNA: TGTGCTCTTGGGGAACATTCCTACGACGGGATAAGAGCCGATAAACTCATCTTT.

This clone was picked up a small number of times. The chain carries TRDV1 and TRDJ1, with D maybe TRDD3 (5 bases). CDR3 length equals 16 residues. The V end was cut by 9 bases, the J end by 0 bases, with 20 bases between. Per the germline V gene, CDR1 is TSWWSYY and CDR2 is QGS. CDR3 loop: CALYSPGGQDTDKLIF. DNA for the CDR3: TGTGCTCTCTATAGCCCAGGGGGGCAGGACACCGATAAACTCATCTTT.